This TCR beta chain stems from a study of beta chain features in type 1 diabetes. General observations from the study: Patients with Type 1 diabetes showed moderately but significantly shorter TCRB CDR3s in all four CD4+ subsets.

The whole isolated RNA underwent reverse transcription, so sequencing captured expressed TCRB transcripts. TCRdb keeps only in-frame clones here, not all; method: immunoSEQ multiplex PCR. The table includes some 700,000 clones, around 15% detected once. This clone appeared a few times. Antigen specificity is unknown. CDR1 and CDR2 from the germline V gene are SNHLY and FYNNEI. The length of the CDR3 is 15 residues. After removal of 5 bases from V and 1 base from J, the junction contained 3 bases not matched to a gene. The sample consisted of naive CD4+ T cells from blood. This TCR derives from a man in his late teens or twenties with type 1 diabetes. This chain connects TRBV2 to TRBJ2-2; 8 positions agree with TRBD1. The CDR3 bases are TGTGCCAGCAGTTCCGGGACAGGGAACACCGGGGAGCTGTTTTTT. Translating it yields CASSSGTGNTGELFF.